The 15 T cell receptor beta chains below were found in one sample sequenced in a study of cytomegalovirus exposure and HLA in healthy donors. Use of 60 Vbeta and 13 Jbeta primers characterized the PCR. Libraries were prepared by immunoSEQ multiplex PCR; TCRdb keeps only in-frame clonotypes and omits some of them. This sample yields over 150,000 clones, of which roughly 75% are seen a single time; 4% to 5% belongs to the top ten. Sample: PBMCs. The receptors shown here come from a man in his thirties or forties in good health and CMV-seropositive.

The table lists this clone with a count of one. This CDR3 is CASSVALAGRSSYNEQFF. The CDR3 region has the DNA TGTGCCAGCAGCGTCGCGCTAGCGGGGAGGAGCTCCTACAATGAGCAGTTCTTC. This rearrangement joins TRBV9 to TRBJ2-1, with 9 bases aligning to TRBD2. The CDR3 has 18 amino acids. The V gene's germline CDR1 is SGDLS and CDR2 YYNGEE. J gave up 0 bases and V 2 bases, and 9 bases lay outside the gene matches.

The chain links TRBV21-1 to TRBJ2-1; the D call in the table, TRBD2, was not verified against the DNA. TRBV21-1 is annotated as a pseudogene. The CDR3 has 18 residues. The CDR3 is CASRGSSGPPGSYNEQFF. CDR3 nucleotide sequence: TGTGCCAGCAGAGGGTCTAGCGGTCCCCCGGGGTCCTACAATGAGCAGTTCTTC.

The CDR3 protein is CASSYGTDNTGELFF. CDR3 sequence (DNA): TGCGCCAGCAGCTACGGGACAGACAACACCGGGGAGCTGTTTTTT. The chain is built from TRBV5-1 and TRBJ2-2; 7 positions agree with TRBD1. Germline-derived CDR1 and CDR2 are SGHRS and YFSETQ. V lost 3 bases and J lost 2; bases outside the gene matches: 4. This CDR3 comprises 15 residues. Using reference TRBV5-1 and TRBJ2-2 for the parts outside the CDR3, the full variable domain is KAGVTQTPRYLIKTRGQQVTLSCSPISGHRSVSWYQQTPGQGLQFLFEYFSETQRNKGNFPGRFSGRQFSNSRSEMNVSTLELGDSALYLCASSYGTDNTGELFFGEGSRLTVL.

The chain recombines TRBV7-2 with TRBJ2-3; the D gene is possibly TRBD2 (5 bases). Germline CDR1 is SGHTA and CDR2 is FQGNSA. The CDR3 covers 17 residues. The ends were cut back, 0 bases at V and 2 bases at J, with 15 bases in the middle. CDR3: CASSLAGIASPTDTQYF. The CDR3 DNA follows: TGTGCCAGCAGCTTAGCCGGGATAGCGTCGCCCACAGATACGCAGTATTTT.

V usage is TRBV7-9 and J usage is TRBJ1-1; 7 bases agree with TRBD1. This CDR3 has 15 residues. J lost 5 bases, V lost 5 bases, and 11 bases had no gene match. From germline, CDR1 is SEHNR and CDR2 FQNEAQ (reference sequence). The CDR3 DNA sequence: TGTGCCAGCAGCCCCGGGACAGCCGGACGAACTGAAGCTTTCTTT. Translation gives CASSPGTAGRTEAFF.

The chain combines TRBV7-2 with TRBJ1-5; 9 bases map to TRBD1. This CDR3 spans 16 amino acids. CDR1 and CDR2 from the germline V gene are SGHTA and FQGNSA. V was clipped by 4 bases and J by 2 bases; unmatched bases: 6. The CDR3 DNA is TGTGCCAGCAGCTCCCGGACAGGGGCAGGCAATCAGCCCCAGCATTTT. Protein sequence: CASSSRTGAGNQPQHF.

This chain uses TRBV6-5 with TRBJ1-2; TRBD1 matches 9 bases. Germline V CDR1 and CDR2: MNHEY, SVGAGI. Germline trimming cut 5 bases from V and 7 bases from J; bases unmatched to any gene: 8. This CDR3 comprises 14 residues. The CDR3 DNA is TGTGCCAGCAGTAATCCCGGGACAGGGTCTGGCTACACCTTC. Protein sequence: CASSNPGTGSGYTF.

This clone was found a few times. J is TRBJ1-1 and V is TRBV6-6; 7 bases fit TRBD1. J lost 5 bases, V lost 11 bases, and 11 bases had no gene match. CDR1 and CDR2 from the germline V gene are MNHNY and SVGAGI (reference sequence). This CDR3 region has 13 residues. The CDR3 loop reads CASKDRAGTEAFF. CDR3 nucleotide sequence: TGTGCCTCCAAAGACAGGGCTGGGACTGAAGCTTTCTTT.

In DNA form, the CDR3 reads TGTGCCAGTAGTAGCCGGACAGTTAATCAGCCCCAGCATTTT. Translated: CASSSRTVNQPQHF. The genes are TRBV19 and TRBJ1-5; D perhaps matches TRBD1 (6 bases). Trimming left V 4 bases short and J 4 bases short, with 11 bases between. This CDR3 has 14 residues. Germline CDR1 reads LNHDA; CDR2 reads SQIVND (reference sequence).

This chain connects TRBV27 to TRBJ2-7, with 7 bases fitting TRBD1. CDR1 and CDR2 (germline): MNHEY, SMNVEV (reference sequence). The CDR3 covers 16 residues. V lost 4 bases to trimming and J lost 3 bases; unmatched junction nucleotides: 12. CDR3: CASSSHGQERGYEQYF. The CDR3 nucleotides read TGTGCCAGCAGTTCCCACGGACAGGAAAGGGGCTACGAGCAGTACTTC.

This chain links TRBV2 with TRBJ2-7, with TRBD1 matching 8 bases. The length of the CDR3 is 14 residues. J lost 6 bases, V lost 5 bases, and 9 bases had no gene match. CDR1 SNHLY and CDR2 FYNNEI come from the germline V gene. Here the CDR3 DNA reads TGTGCCAGCAGTTGGCCAGGGGGCAATTCCGAGCAGTACTTC. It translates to CASSWPGGNSEQYF.

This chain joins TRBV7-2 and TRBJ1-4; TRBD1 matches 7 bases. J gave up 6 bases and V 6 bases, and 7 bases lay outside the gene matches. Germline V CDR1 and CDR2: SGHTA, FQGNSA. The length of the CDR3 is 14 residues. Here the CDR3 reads CASSPTGTYEKLFF. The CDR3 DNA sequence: TGTGCCAGCAGTCCGACAGGGACCTATGAAAAACTGTTTTTT.

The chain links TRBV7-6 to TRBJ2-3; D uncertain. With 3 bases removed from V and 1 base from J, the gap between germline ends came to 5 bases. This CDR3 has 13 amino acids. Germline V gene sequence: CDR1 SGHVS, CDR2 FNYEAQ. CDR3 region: CASSLGGTDTQYF. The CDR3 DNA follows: TGTGCCAGCAGCTTGGGCGGCACAGATACGCAGTATTTT.

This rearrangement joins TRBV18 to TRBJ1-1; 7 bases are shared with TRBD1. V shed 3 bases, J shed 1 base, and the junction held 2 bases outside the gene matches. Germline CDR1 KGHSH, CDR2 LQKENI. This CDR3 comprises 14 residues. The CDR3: CASSPQGGNTEAFF. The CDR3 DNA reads TGTGCCAGCTCACCCCAGGGGGGGAACACTGAAGCTTTCTTT.

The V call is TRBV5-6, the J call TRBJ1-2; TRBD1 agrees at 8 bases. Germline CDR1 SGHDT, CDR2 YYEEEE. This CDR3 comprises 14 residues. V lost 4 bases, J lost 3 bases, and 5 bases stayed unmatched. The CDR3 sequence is CASSLTGADYGYTF. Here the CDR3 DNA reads TGTGCCAGCAGCCTGACAGGGGCGGACTATGGCTACACCTTC. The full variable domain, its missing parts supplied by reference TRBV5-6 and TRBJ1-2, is DAGVTQSPTHLIKTRGQQVTLRCSPKSGHDTVSWYQQALGQGPQFIFQYYEEEERQRGNFPDRFSGHQFPNYSSELNVNALLLGDSALYLCASSLTGADYGYTFGSGTRLTVV.